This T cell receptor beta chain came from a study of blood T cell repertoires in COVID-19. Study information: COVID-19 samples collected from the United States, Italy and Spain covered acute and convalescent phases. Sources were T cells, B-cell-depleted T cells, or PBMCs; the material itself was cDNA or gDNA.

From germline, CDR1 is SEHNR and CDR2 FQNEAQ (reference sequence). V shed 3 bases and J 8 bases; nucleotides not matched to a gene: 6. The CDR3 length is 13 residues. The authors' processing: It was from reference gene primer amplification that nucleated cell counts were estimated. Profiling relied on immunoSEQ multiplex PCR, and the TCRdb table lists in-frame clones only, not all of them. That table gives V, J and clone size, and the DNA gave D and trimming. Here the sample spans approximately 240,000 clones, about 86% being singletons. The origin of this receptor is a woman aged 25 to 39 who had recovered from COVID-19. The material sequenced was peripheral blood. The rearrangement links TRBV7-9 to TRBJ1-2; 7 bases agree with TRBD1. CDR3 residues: CASSFGQVRGYTF. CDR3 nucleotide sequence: TGTGCCAGCAGCTTCGGACAGGTTAGGGGCTACACCTTC.